These 18 T cell receptor beta chains originate from one sample sequenced in a study of cytomegalovirus exposure and HLA in healthy donors. The study ran its PCR with 60 Vbeta and 13 Jbeta primers. Measured with immunoSEQ multiplex PCR; TCRdb has only the in-frame clones, and not every one. The sample records 150,000 to 200,000 clones, 70% to 80% being singletons. Input material: PBMCs. Receptors originate from a woman aged 40 to 50 in good health and CMV-seronegative.

The chain employs TRBV25-1 and TRBJ1-2; TRBD1 is a possible D gene (6 bases). Germline CDR1 MGHDK, CDR2 SYGVNS. V gave up 4 bases and J gave up 4 bases, with 16 bases separating them. The CDR3 runs 15 residues. Written as DNA, the CDR3 is TGTGCCAGCAGTGCGTCGGGGGGGCGCGGCTATGGCTACACCTTC. It is translated as CASSASGGRGYGYTF.

This chain links TRBV5-5 with TRBJ1-1; D is possibly TRBD1 (6 bases). The CDR3 is made up of 14 amino acids. Germline V lookup: CDR1 SGHKS, CDR2 YYEKEE (reference sequence). Trimming left V 0 bases short and J 5 bases short, with 11 bases between. DNA for the CDR3: TGTGCCAGCAGCTTGGAAGGGGGGGGTACTGAAGCTTTCTTT. Encoded protein: CASSLEGGGTEAFF.

The rearrangement joins TRBV5-6 to TRBJ1-2; 7 bases map to TRBD1. The trim removed 9 bases at V and 3 bases at J, leaving 8 bases unmatched. Germline V CDR1 and CDR2: SGHDT, YYEEEE. The CDR3 is 13 residues long. The CDR3 protein is CATNTGAHYGYTF. DNA for the CDR3: TGTGCCACCAACACAGGGGCGCACTATGGCTACACCTTC.

This clone was picked up one time. V and J are TRBV7-9 and TRBJ2-1, with TRBD2 as a possible D gene (6 bases). Germline CDR1 and CDR2: SEHNR and FQNEAQ (reference sequence). Trimming took 2 bases from V and 7 from J, leaving 15 bases between them. This CDR3 is built from 15 residues. CDR3 residues: CASSLWPQEGNEQFF. The DNA of the CDR3 is TGTGCCAGCAGCTTATGGCCCCAGGAGGGTAATGAGCAGTTCTTC.

This chain links TRBV7-8 with TRBJ2-3, with a tentative D call TRBD1 (6 bases). The CDR3 is 17 amino acids. Per the germline V gene, CDR1 is SGHVS and CDR2 is FQNEAQ. V gave up 5 bases and J gave up 0 bases, with 18 bases separating them. The CDR3 DNA follows: TGTGCCAGCAGCCCCTCCCTGTCAGGGGCTAGCACAGATACGCAGTATTTT. Translated, it gives CASSPSLSGASTDTQYF.

This clone was counted a single time. CDR3 residues: CASSLNRMNTEAFF. The CDR3, as DNA: TGTGCCAGCAGCTTAAATCGTATGAACACTGAAGCTTTCTTT. The gene calls are TRBV5-4 and TRBJ1-1; D gene ambiguous. Germline values: CDR1 SGHNT, CDR2 YYREEE (reference sequence). The CDR3 covers 14 residues. Deletions cut 2 bases from V and 0 bases from J, with 8 bases between.

V gene TRBV30 combines with J gene TRBJ2-3; TRBD2 matches at 9 bases. The CDR3 runs 13 residues. Trimming removed 2 bases from V and 5 bases from J; junction bases left unmatched: 2. Germline assignment: CDR1 GTSNPN and CDR2 SVGIG (reference sequence). The CDR3 is CAWSLTSGDTQYF. The CDR3 DNA reads as TGTGCCTGGAGTCTGACTAGCGGAGATACGCAGTATTTT.

The V call is TRBV5-1, the J call TRBJ2-7, with a tentative D call TRBD2 (5 bases). Germline CDR1 reads SGHRS; CDR2 reads YFSETQ. This CDR3 contains 14 residues. V was pared by 4 bases and J by 2 bases, with 13 bases between. This CDR3 is CASSLNSDPYEQYF. The CDR3 region has the DNA TGCGCCAGCAGCCTCAATAGCGATCCCTACGAGCAGTACTTC.

V gene TRBV6-1 combines with J gene TRBJ1-5, with D tentatively TRBD1 (5 bases). With 3 bases removed from V and 7 bases from J, the gap between germline ends came to 13 bases. The CDR3 length is 14 residues. The germline V gene has CDR1 MNHNS and CDR2 SASEGT. CDR3 sequence reads: CASSDYRIAQPQHF. The CDR3 DNA sequence: TGTGCCAGCAGTGATTACAGGATAGCCCAGCCCCAGCATTTT.

The rearrangement links TRBV7-5 to TRBJ2-5; the table assigns TRBD2, which was not confirmed against the DNA. TRBV7-5 is noted as a pseudogene. The CDR3 is 12 amino acids. CDR3 residues: CARRLIVPRQYF. As DNA, the CDR3 is TGTGCCAGAAGATTAATTGTCCCGAGGCAGTACTTC.

This clone occurred a few times. This chain joins TRBV5-6 and TRBJ2-3; 10 bases fit TRBD2. Trimming took 0 bases from V and 7 from J; bases not matched to a gene: 17. From germline, CDR1 is SGHDT and CDR2 YYEEEE. The CDR3 contains 19 residues. CDR3 region: CASSLAATGTSDVRYTQYF. In DNA form, the CDR3 reads TGTGCCAGCAGCTTGGCAGCTACCGGGACTAGCGATGTGAGGTATACGCAGTATTTT. Full variable domain (rest looked up from reference TRBV5-6 and TRBJ2-3): DAGVTQSPTHLIKTRGQQVTLRCSPKSGHDTVSWYQQALGQGPQFIFQYYEEEERQRGNFPDRFSGHQFPNYSSELNVNALLLGDSALYLCASSLAATGTSDVRYTQYFGPGTRLTVL.

The chain joins TRBV29-1 to TRBJ2-3; 7 bases are a match to TRBD2. The V and J ends lost 5 bases and 3 bases, in that order; junction bases with no gene match: 5. The CDR3 loop spans 13 amino acids. The germline V gene has CDR1 SQVTM and CDR2 ANQGSEA. The CDR3 spells CSVLREVTDTQYF. The CDR3 region has the DNA TGCAGCGTTCTACGGGAGGTGACAGATACGCAGTATTTT.

The chain combines TRBV6-5 with TRBJ2-7; 9 nucleotides match TRBD1. In germline, CDR1 is MNHEY, CDR2 SVGAGI. The CDR3 length is 15 residues. With 2 bases clipped from V and 1 base from J, the junction kept 3 bases outside the gene matches. CDR3 coding DNA: TGTGCCAGCAGTTACCGGGACAGGGTTTCCTACGAGCAGTACTTC. Protein sequence: CASSYRDRVSYEQYF.

This chain links TRBV18 with TRBJ2-1, with D perhaps matching TRBD2 (6 bases). The CDR3 extends over 12 amino acids. Looked up from germline, CDR1 is KGHSH and CDR2 is LQKENI. This CDR3 is CAAGSSYNEQFF. The CDR3 DNA reads as TGTGCGGCCGGGAGCTCCTACAATGAGCAGTTCTTC.

The V and J genes are TRBV5-6 and TRBJ2-7; D gene unclear. The CDR3 runs 13 residues. V lost 0 bases, J lost 3 bases, and 7 bases lay in between. Per the germline V gene, CDR1 is SGHDT and CDR2 is YYEEEE. In nucleotides, the CDR3 is TGTGCCAGCAGCTTGGAGTATAGCTACGAGCAGTACTTC. Translating it yields CASSLEYSYEQYF.

The rearrangement joins TRBV13 to TRBJ1-2; possibly TRBD1 for D (5 bases). V gave up 0 bases and J gave up 4 bases, with 18 bases separating them. From germline, CDR1 is PRHDT and CDR2 FYEKMQ (reference sequence). CDR3 length: 17 amino acids. The CDR3 sequence is CASSLGRSQGNSYGYTF. The CDR3 coding sequence is TGTGCCAGCAGCTTAGGCCGTAGCCAGGGAAATAGCTATGGCTACACCTTC. Full variable domain (rest looked up from reference TRBV13 and TRBJ1-2): AAGVIQSPRHLIKEKRETATLKCYPIPRHDTVYWYQQGPGQDPQFLISFYEKMQSDKGSIPDRFSAQQFSDYHSELNMSSLELGDSALYFCASSLGRSQGNSYGYTFGSGTRLTVV.

V gene TRBV10-3 combines with J gene TRBJ1-2; maybe TRBD1 (6 bases). Per the germline V gene, CDR1 is ENHRY and CDR2 is SYGVKD. The CDR3 has 12 residues. Trimming removed 2 bases at V and 8 bases at J, with 9 bases between. CDR3 residues: CAISEQGRGYTF. CDR3 in DNA: TGTGCCATCAGTGAGCAGGGGAGAGGCTACACCTTC.

The chain combines TRBV2 with TRBJ2-3; 10 nucleotides line up with TRBD2. CDR3 size: 15 residues. Germline V gene lookup returns CDR1 SNHLY and CDR2 FYNNEI. V lost 5 bases, J lost 2 bases, and 4 bases stayed unmatched. In DNA, the CDR3 is TGTGCCAGCAGTCGACTAGCGGGCATCACAGATACGCAGTATTTT. Translation: CASSRLAGITDTQYF.